The source of this T cell receptor beta chain is a study of shared clonotypes between healthy human individuals. Study-wide points: Inspection by rarefaction showed sorted-subset sequencing to be incomplete despite large depth. Compared with memory subsets, naive subsets generally had larger estimated richness.

Each cell subset's genomic DNA was divided evenly among several immunoSEQ plates. Sorted-subset replicate PCR reactions were performed with around 200 ng DNA, corresponding to tens of thousands of T cell genomes. Sequencing used immunoSEQ multiplex PCR; TCRdb keeps in-frame clones, though not all of them. The table lists about 2 million clones, 85% to 95% of them singletons, with approximately 0.13% in the top ten. Germline CDR1 SEHNR, CDR2 FQNEAQ (reference sequence). The V gene lost 0 bases and the J gene lost 2 bases, with 9 bases spanning the gap. The CDR3 is 15 amino acids. Comment on this clone: Its antigen is not known. Other DNA sequences in this specimen translate into the identical CDR3.

V usage is TRBV7-9 and J usage is TRBJ2-3, with D hard to call. Source material: naive CD4+ T cells sorted from blood. Documented subset: CD45RA+ positively selected. The receptor comes from a man younger than 35 in good health. The CDR3 DNA sequence: TGTGCCAGCAGCTTAGCTTCAGGATCCACAGATACGCAGTATTTT. Encoded protein: CASSLASGSTDTQYF. Complete variable domain (other parts from reference TRBV7-9 and TRBJ2-3): DTGVSQNPRHKITKRGQNVTFRCDPISEHNRLYWYRQTLGQGPEFLTYFQNEAQLEKSRLLSDRFSAERPKGSFSTLEIQRTEQGDSAMYLCASSLASGSTDTQYFGPGTRLTVL.